This TCR beta chain stems from a study of T-cell memory formation after mild COVID-19. From the 5' RACE reads, TCRdb called clonotypes with MiXCR, one entry per CDR3 protein. The table has hundreds of thousands of distinct CDR3 sequences, 20% to 25% seen once. CDR1 and CDR2 (germline): SGHRS, YFSETQ. This CDR3 is built from 14 residues. V lost 5 bases, J lost 2 bases, and 11 bases lay in between. The specimen sequenced was PBMCs or a T cell subset sorted from them (not recorded which). The sequence derives from an adult woman who had mild COVID-19 (a few samples of this study predate the infection). Cell type and time point are not known. The genes are TRBV5-1 and TRBJ2-1, with D perhaps given as TRBD1 or TRBD2 (5 bases each). The CDR3 DNA reads TGCGCCAGCAGGGGGACGCCGGCCTACAATGAGCAGTTCTTC. It translates to CASRGTPAYNEQFF.